The following is a T cell receptor (beta chain) sequence with its context. Germline CDR1 is SGDLS and CDR2 is YYNGEE. The CDR3 contains 14 residues. Trimming shortened V by 2 bases and J by 9 bases, and 12 bases separated the two germline ends. The sample originates from a study of control samples from healthy donors and cancer patients. Assay used: immunoSEQ multiplex PCR; TCRdb lists only in-frame clones, some missing. The sample carries 150,000 or so clones, around nine tenths recorded once. This rearrangement joins TRBV9 to TRBJ1-6; D is ambiguous. The TCR sequence derives from a man aged 25 to 40 in good health. The specimen sequenced was blood. The CDR3: CASSVQEGSSPLHF. For the CDR3, the DNA is TGTGCCAGCAGCGTCCAAGAAGGAAGTTCACCCCTCCACTTT.